One and the same sample provided the 19 T cell receptor beta chains below, sequenced in a study of cytomegalovirus exposure and HLA in healthy donors. The PCR used 60 Vbeta and 13 Jbeta primers. Libraries were prepared by immunoSEQ multiplex PCR; TCRdb keeps only in-frame clonotypes and omits some of them. The data contain 200,000 to 250,000 clones, about 72% of them singletons. The specimen was PBMCs. The receptors were sampled from a male donor in good health and CMV-seronegative.

To note about this clone: An end of the junction does not agree with germline; a read error may underlie this. The V call is TRBV7-9, the J call TRBJ2-1, with a tentative D call TRBD1 (6 bases). Germline values: CDR1 SEHNR, CDR2 FQNEAQ (reference sequence). The CDR3 has 16 residues. CDR3 nucleotides: TGTTCCAGCAGCTTATTCAGTGGGCCCAGGGGCGCTGAGCAGTTCTTC. This sequence encodes CSSSLFSGPRGAEQFF.

This chain uses TRBV11-2 with TRBJ2-1; 11 positions agree with TRBD2. Germline values: CDR1 SGHAT, CDR2 FQNNGV. Trimming cost V 4 bases and J 4 bases; bases outside gene matches: 6. This CDR3 has 16 residues. The CDR3 DNA follows: TGTGCCAGCAGCTCGTCCGGGACTAGCGGATACAATGAGCAGTTCTTC. Protein sequence: CASSSSGTSGYNEQFF. Filled out from reference TRBV11-2 and TRBJ2-1, the complete variable domain reads EAGVAQSPRYKIIEKRQSVAFWCNPISGHATLYWYQQILGQGPKLLIQFQNNGVVDDSQLPKDRFSAERLKGVDSTLKIQPAKLEDSAVYLCASSSSGTSGYNEQFFGPGTRLTVL.

The chain links TRBV7-9 to TRBJ2-1, with TRBD2 matching over 9 bases. Germline V gene data show CDR1 as SEHNR and CDR2 as FQNEAQ (reference sequence). This CDR3 spans 16 amino acids. J was trimmed by 2 bases and V by 4 bases; bases with no gene match: 6. CDR3 sequence: CASSWSGGRAYNEQFF. CDR3 nucleotides: TGTGCCAGCAGCTGGTCTGGCGGGAGGGCCTACAATGAGCAGTTCTTC. The full variable domain, rest sourced from reference TRBV7-9 and TRBJ2-1, is DTGVSQNPRHKITKRGQNVTFRCDPISEHNRLYWYRQTLGQGPEFLTYFQNEAQLEKSRLLSDRFSAERPKGSFSTLEIQRTEQGDSAMYLCASSWSGGRAYNEQFFGPGTRLTVL.

The gene calls are TRBV28 and TRBJ1-5; no firm D call. Trimming cost V 3 bases and J 4 bases, with 10 bases left between them. The CDR3 runs 14 residues. CDR1 MDHEN and CDR2 SYDVKM come from the germline V gene. CDR3 bases: TGTGCCAGCAGTTTTGGAGTCGTTAATCAGCCCCAGCATTTT. It yields the protein CASSFGVVNQPQHF. Using reference TRBV28 and TRBJ1-5 for the parts outside the CDR3, the full variable domain is DVKVTQSSRYLVKRTGEKVFLECVQDMDHENMFWYRQDPGLGLRLIYFSYDVKMKEKGDIPEGYSVSREKKERFSLILESASTNQTSMYLCASSFGVVNQPQHFGDGTRLSIL.

This clone appeared a few times. The chain links TRBV4-2 to TRBJ1-6; D gene unclear. V was clipped by 5 bases and J by 0 bases, with 8 bases between them. Germline values: CDR1 LGHNA, CDR2 YNFKEQ. The CDR3 has 15 amino acids. CDR3 in DNA: TGTGCCAGCAGCGGGGAGAGCTCCTATAATTCACCCCTCCACTTT. Protein product: CASSGESSYNSPLHF.

J is TRBJ2-1 and V is TRBV10-3; TRBD2 aligns across 7 bases. After removal of 4 bases from V and 11 bases from J, the junction contained 8 bases not matched to a gene. The CDR3 sequence is 13 residues long. Germline CDR1 is ENHRY and CDR2 is SYGVKD. This CDR3 is CAISGQGGIQQFF. Written as DNA, the CDR3 is TGTGCCATCAGTGGGCAGGGAGGGATACAGCAGTTCTTC.

Regarding this clone: The same CDR3 is also encoded by other DNA sequences in this sample. CDR3 bases: TGTGCCAGCAGCGTGGGGGGAGGGCCCACCGGGGAGCTGTTTTTT. It is translated as CASSVGGGPTGELFF. This rearrangement joins TRBV9 to TRBJ2-2; 7 bases fit TRBD2. Germline CDR1 and CDR2: SGDLS and YYNGEE. V was pared by 2 bases and J by 4 bases, with 5 bases of the junction left unmatched. The CDR3 is 15 amino acids.

A few counts support this clone. The chain is built from TRBV7-8 and TRBJ1-1; D is unclear. Trimming took 1 base from V and 0 from J, leaving 6 bases between them. Germline CDR1 is SGHVS and CDR2 is FQNEAQ. The CDR3 covers 14 residues. This CDR3 reads CASSLDRLNTEAFF. The DNA of the CDR3 is TGTGCCAGCAGCTTAGACCGGTTGAACACTGAAGCTTTCTTT.

This chain links TRBV4-2 with TRBJ1-4; 7 bases fit TRBD1. The CDR3 extends over 17 amino acids. Germline V gene data show CDR1 as LGHNA and CDR2 as YNFKEQ. V lost 1 base and J lost 5; bases outside the gene matches: 10. The CDR3 protein is CASSQVRDRGANEKLFF. CDR3 DNA sequence: TGTGCCAGCAGCCAAGTAAGGGACAGAGGGGCGAATGAAAAACTGTTTTTT.

The chain recombines TRBV18 with TRBJ2-7; D ambiguous. Germline V gene sequence: CDR1 KGHSH, CDR2 LQKENI. V lost 3 bases and J 5 bases, leaving 20 bases between the germline ends. This CDR3 has 16 amino acids. The chain's CDR3 is CASSPFGGLYRNEQYF. As DNA, the CDR3 is TGTGCCAGCTCACCCTTCGGTGGGCTCTATCGGAACGAGCAGTACTTC.

J is TRBJ1-5 and V is TRBV16; D unclear. This CDR3 is 13 amino acids long. The germline V gene has CDR1 KGHSY and CDR2 FQNENV. Trimming removed 4 bases from V and 2 bases from J, with 6 bases in between. CDR3 in DNA: TGTGCCAGCAGCCGACAACGCAATCAGCCCCAGCATTTT. Residues: CASSRQRNQPQHF. Drawing the rest from reference TRBV16 and TRBJ1-5, the complete variable domain is GEEVAQTPKHLVRGEGQKAKLYCAPIKGHSYVFWYQQVLKNEFKFLISFQNENVFDETGMPKERFSAKCLPNSPCSLEIQATKLEDSAVYFCASSRQRNQPQHFGDGTRLSIL.

CDR3 protein: CASSIALLDNYEQYF. CDR3 sequence (DNA): TGTGCCAGTAGTATAGCCCTATTGGACAACTACGAGCAGTACTTC. The rearrangement uses TRBV19 and TRBJ2-7; perhaps TRBD1 as D (5 bases). Germline CDR1 is LNHDA and CDR2 is SQIVND (reference sequence). This CDR3 is built from 15 residues. V lost 1 base, J lost 3 bases, and 13 bases lay in between. Full variable domain (missing parts from reference TRBV19 and TRBJ2-7): DGGITQSPKYLFRKEGQNVTLSCEQNLNHDAMYWYRQDPGQGLRLIYYSQIVNDFQKGDIAEGYSVSREKKESFPLTVTSAQKNPTAFYLCASSIALLDNYEQYFGPGTRLTVT.

This sequence joins TRBV6-6 and TRBJ1-2; 11 nucleotides align to TRBD1. The germline gives CDR1 MNHNY, CDR2 SVGAGI (reference sequence). The CDR3 spans 15 residues. V dropped 8 bases and J dropped 8; count of bases not matched to a gene: 13. The CDR3 sequence: CASGKSGTGGEGYTF. CDR3 in DNA: TGTGCCAGCGGGAAATCCGGGACAGGGGGTGAGGGCTACACCTTC.

The chain combines TRBV2 with TRBJ2-4, with a weak D call TRBD2 (6 bases). The CDR3 extends over 15 amino acids. The V end lost 4 bases, the J end lost 0 bases, and 10 bases lay between the germline ends. Germline V gene lookup returns CDR1 SNHLY and CDR2 FYNNEI. CDR3: CASSVRGLAKNIQYF. In DNA form, the CDR3 reads TGTGCCAGCAGTGTCCGGGGGTTAGCCAAAAACATTCAGTACTTC.

This chain links TRBV6-5 with TRBJ1-2; 9 bases are a match to TRBD1. This CDR3 has 14 amino acids. V gave up 6 bases and J gave up 1 base; unmatched junction bases: 3. Germline CDR1 is MNHEY and CDR2 is SVGAGI. CDR3 loop: CASRGDRDNYGYTF. In DNA form, the CDR3 reads TGTGCCAGCAGGGGGGACAGGGATAACTATGGCTACACCTTC.

CDR3 sequence reads: CASSEEGQGYGYTF. For the CDR3, the DNA is TGCGCCAGCAGCGAAGAGGGACAGGGCTATGGCTACACCTTC. The V call is TRBV5-1, the J call TRBJ1-2, with TRBD1 matching over 9 bases. CDR3 length: 14 residues. Trimming took 4 bases from V and 4 from J; bases not matched to a gene: 5. Germline loops: CDR1 SGHRS, CDR2 YFSETQ.

The chain combines TRBV10-3 with TRBJ1-5; the D is unclear. Trimming took off 0 bases at V and 11 bases at J, with 8 bases between the two ends. The CDR3 contains 12 residues. CDR1 is ENHRY and CDR2 is SYGVKD in the germline V gene. Here the CDR3 DNA reads TGTGCCATCAGTGAGTCGCAGTCGTCCCAGCATTTT. It yields the protein CAISESQSSQHF.

This chain links TRBV11-2 with TRBJ2-5, with TRBD1 identical over 9 bases. The DNA end is more similar to TRBJ2-7, so the J call may be wrong. This CDR3 comprises 14 residues. CDR1 and CDR2 (germline): SGHAT, FQNNGV. As DNA, the CDR3 is TGTGCCAGCAGCTTAGGGACAGGGGCCTACGAGCAGTACTTC. It specifies CASSLGTGAYEQYF.

The chain links TRBV6-5 to TRBJ2-2, with D perhaps matching TRBD1 (6 bases). Trimming removed 5 bases at V and 4 bases at J, with 11 bases between. Germline values: CDR1 MNHEY, CDR2 SVGAGI. The CDR3 extends over 14 amino acids. The CDR3 DNA reads as TGTGCCAGCAGTACAGGGTTGGCCACCGGGGAGCTGTTTTTT. It yields the protein CASSTGLATGELFF.